This T cell receptor beta chain was found in a study of spatial heterogeneity in lung cancer. Study as a whole: Mean representation of each unique TCR and UMI combination in the raw reads exceeded eight occurrences.

This clonotype was seen only once. The CDR3 consists of 11 residues. Trimming pared 0 bases from V and 2 bases from J, leaving 2 bases between. Germline V gives CDR1 DFQATT, CDR2 SNEGSKA (reference sequence). Every molecule of TCR cDNA had its own unique molecular identifier. Each CDR3 protein gets one entry after TCRdb re-called the 5' RACE reads with MiXCR. The sample holds about 2,900 distinct CDR3 sequences, about 17% seen once. Time point denoted: sample taken at primary tumor resection. The donor population consisted of just over 70 patients with untreated, early-stage non-small cell lung cancer. Extraction of whole RNA from tumor, nontumor lung or frozen PBMC preceded unsorted sequencing.

The V and J genes are TRBV20-1 and TRBJ2-7; D call uncertain. The source was normal lung tissue next to the tumor, collected at surgery. The sequence was collected from a female donor with early-stage non-small cell lung cancer. The CDR3 reads CSARDTYEQYF. The CDR3 DNA follows: TGCAGTGCTAGAGATACCTACGAGCAGTACTTC.